The 14 T cell receptor beta chains presented below share a single source sample, sequenced in a study of vaccination and CD4 T cells after COVID-19. The treatment denotes: roughly 10-day PBMC culture with coronavirus spike peptide pools or control peptides (ViraFEST assay). These receptors' targets are unknown. With the Oncomine TCR Beta short-read assay, DNA from cultured CD4+ T cells was sequenced. TCRdb fed the PCR reads into MiXCR, producing one record per CDR3 protein. The table records about 10,000 distinct CDR3 sequences, roughly half of them present only once. Material: CD4+ T cells from blood, cultured in vitro. These receptors came from a human donor who had recovered from COVID-19.

This clonotype was seen only a few times. The chain uses TRBV20-1 and TRBJ2-5; D is perhaps TRBD1 (6 bases). V shed 2 bases and J shed 5 bases, with 9 bases lying between them. The CDR3 runs to 12 residues. Germline values: CDR1 DFQATT, CDR2 SNEGSKA (reference sequence). CDR3 bases: TGCAGTGCTAGAACCACAGGGGAGACCCAGTACTTC. Its protein product is CSARTTGETQYF.

The rearrangement links TRBV15 to TRBJ2-7, with unresolved D. V shed 0 bases and J shed 1 base, with 10 bases lying between them. The length of the CDR3 is 15 residues. Germline lookup yields CDR1 LNHNV and CDR2 YYDKDF (reference sequence). The CDR3 nucleotides are TGTGCCACCAGCAGAGATGTCGGTTGGTCCTACGAGCAGTACTTC. It yields the protein CATSRDVGWSYEQYF.

This chain connects TRBV5-4 to TRBJ2-5; D unclear. Between the trimmed V and J ends, which lost 4 bases and 4 bases, there was a span of 11 bases. CDR1 SGHNT and CDR2 YYREEE come from the germline V gene (reference sequence). The CDR3 loop spans 13 amino acids. The CDR3 spells CASSSGVRETQYF. CDR3 DNA sequence: TGTGCCAGCAGCAGTGGAGTTCGAGAGACCCAGTACTTC.

V is TRBV20-1 and J is TRBJ2-3; D unclear. Germline V lookup: CDR1 DFQATT, CDR2 SNEGSKA (reference sequence). The ends were cut back, 3 bases at V and 1 base at J, with 8 bases in the middle. The CDR3 consists of 13 residues. CDR3 sequence: CSARILGTDTQYF. The CDR3 region has the DNA TGCAGTGCTAGGATTCTAGGCACAGATACGCAGTATTTT.

The chain carries TRBV28 and TRBJ1-2; D ambiguous. This CDR3 spans 9 amino acids. With 10 bases removed from V and 8 bases from J, the gap between germline ends came to 8 bases. CDR1 is MDHEN, CDR2 SYDVKM, per germline. The CDR3 sequence: CATNPGYTF. The CDR3 DNA reads as TGTGCCACCAATCCGGGCTACACCTTC.

V is TRBV6-5 and J is TRBJ2-7; D is ambiguous. Between the trimmed V and J ends, which lost 0 bases and 6 bases, there was a span of 6 bases. This CDR3 contains 12 residues. Germline CDR1 reads MNHEY; CDR2 reads SVGAGI. DNA of the CDR3: TGTGCCAGCAGTTACTCGAATCCCGAGCAGTACTTC. This codes for CASSYSNPEQYF.

CDR3: CAIRTEGAGDSPLHF. In nucleotides, the CDR3 is TGTGCCATCAGAACCGAGGGGGCCGGAGATTCACCCCTCCACTTT. The V call is TRBV10-3, the J call TRBJ1-6; 7 bases line up with TRBD1. Germline values: CDR1 ENHRY, CDR2 SYGVKD. The CDR3 length is 15 residues. The ends lost 6 bases at V and 8 bases at J; junction bases unmatched: 10.

The rearrangement uses TRBV13 and TRBJ1-2, with D hard to call. Trimming took 2 bases from V and 8 from J, leaving 9 bases between them. The V gene's germline CDR1 is PRHDT and CDR2 FYEKMQ (reference sequence). The length of the CDR3 is 12 residues. The DNA for the CDR3 is TGTGCCAGCAGCTTAATTAGTCAGGGCTACACCTTC. Amino acids: CASSLISQGYTF.

The CDR3 DNA follows: TGTGCCAGCAGTTTTTACGGTCAGCCCCAGCATTTT. It encodes CASSFYGQPQHF. The rearrangement links TRBV28 to TRBJ1-5; no clear D gene. The germline gives CDR1 MDHEN, CDR2 SYDVKM. This CDR3 spans 12 amino acids. V was cut by 3 bases and J by 6 bases, with 6 bases left in between. Full variable domain (rest looked up from reference TRBV28 and TRBJ1-5): DVKVTQSSRYLVKRTGEKVFLECVQDMDHENMFWYRQDPGLGLRLIYFSYDVKMKEKGDIPEGYSVSREKKERFSLILESASTNQTSMYLCASSFYGQPQHFGDGTRLSIL.

The rearrangement links TRBV6-1 to TRBJ2-7; D is unclear. V was cut by 7 bases and J by 4 bases, with 17 bases left in between. CDR1 and CDR2 from the germline V gene are MNHNS and SASEGT. The CDR3 length is 14 residues. CDR3 bases: TGTGCCAGCATGTTGGCAGACTTCGCTTACGAGCAGTACTTC. It translates to CASMLADFAYEQYF.

This clonotype came up a few times. The chain has TRBV20-1 and TRBJ1-5; D unresolved. Looked up from germline, CDR1 is DFQATT and CDR2 is SNEGSKA (reference sequence). The CDR3 is 12 residues long. Trimming pared 3 bases from V and 3 bases from J, leaving 6 bases between. CDR3 coding DNA: TGCAGTGCTAGGCAGTCCAATCAGCCCCAGCATTTT. Protein product: CSARQSNQPQHF.

V gene TRBV7-9 combines with J gene TRBJ2-2; D may be TRBD1 (7 bases). Trimming shortened V by 4 bases and J by 1 base, and 10 bases separated the two germline ends. There are 15 residues in the CDR3. Germline V gene sequence: CDR1 SEHNR, CDR2 FQNEAQ (reference sequence). This CDR3 is CASSSGGLNTGELFF. The CDR3 DNA reads TGTGCCAGCAGCTCAGGGGGACTGAACACCGGGGAGCTGTTTTTT.

The V call is TRBV6-2 or TRBV6-3, the J call TRBJ2-5; the match to TRBD2 covers 7 bases. The CDR3 runs 16 residues. The germline V gene has CDR1 MNHEY and CDR2 SVGEGT. J lost 4 bases, V lost 10 bases, and 18 bases had no gene match. Written as DNA, the CDR3 is TGTGCCATCGACCGCCCGGGGGAGGGGACCCGAGAGACCCAGTACTTC. This codes for CAIDRPGEGTRETQYF.

This chain connects TRBV20-1 to TRBJ1-1; tentatively, D is TRBD1 (5 bases). Germline V gene sequence: CDR1 DFQATT, CDR2 SNEGSKA (reference sequence). Trimming left V 4 bases short and J 1 base short, with 10 bases between. This CDR3 spans 13 amino acids. The CDR3 protein is CSAMSGPNTEAFF. For the CDR3, the DNA is TGCAGTGCTATGTCAGGGCCGAACACTGAAGCTTTCTTT.